This TCR beta chain was identified in a study of cytomegalovirus exposure and HLA in healthy donors. Among the 90 to 150 subjects of the validation cohort, separate from the roughly 700-subject first cohort, were the donors. Using immunoSEQ multiplex PCR, the repertoire was profiled, and TCRdb retains in-frame clones only, with some absent. The sample lists some 140,000 clones, 82% seen once, with 25% to 30% in the top ten. CDR1 is SGHRS and CDR2 is YFSETQ in the germline V gene. Trimming removed 0 bases from V and 2 bases from J, with 8 bases in between. This CDR3 spans 15 amino acids. With regard to this clone: The antigen remains unidentified. Other nucleotide sequences from this sample produce the same CDR3.

Study-wide results and limits: Cytomegalovirus association was listed for about 150 TCR beta chains. In vitro work confirmed that a few CMV-associated chains recognize CMV antigens.

The chain links TRBV5-1 to TRBJ2-2; D not resolved. The material sequenced was PBMCs. The receptor's source is a man aged 25 to 40 in good health and CMV-seropositive. CDR3 sequence reads: CASSLAQRNTGELFF. As DNA, the CDR3 is TGCGCCAGCAGCTTGGCCCAGCGAAACACCGGGGAGCTGTTTTTT.